This T cell receptor (beta chain) was sequenced for a study of T cell responses to AZD1222 COVID-19 vaccine. About the study: Analysis merged second doses at about 4 or about 12 weeks. Findings of the study overall: Dominant CD4 TCR responses targeted spike regions 160-218 and 743-854. Vaccination with two AZD1222 doses was followed by a rise in Spike-specific TCR breadth and depth. Baseline seropositivity occurred in only a handful of AZD1222 recipients.

Profiling relied on immunoSEQ multiplex PCR, and the TCRdb table lists in-frame clones only, not all of them. The table has over 100,000 clones, around 90% seen once. Comment on this clone: Antigen: not known.

The sequences come from peripheral blood, collected on day 0 of AZD1222 vaccination. The clonotype originates from an adult in good health.

The CDR3 loop is CASSEVPVGSGNTIYF. The CDR3 nucleotides read TGTGCCAGCAGTGAAGTCCCGGTTGGCTCTGGAAACACCATATATTTT. The chain recombines TRBV6-1 with TRBJ1-3, with unresolved D. Germline CDR1 MNHNS, CDR2 SASEGT. The length of the CDR3 is 16 residues. V was shortened by 1 base and J by 0 bases, with 10 bases between the two germline ends.